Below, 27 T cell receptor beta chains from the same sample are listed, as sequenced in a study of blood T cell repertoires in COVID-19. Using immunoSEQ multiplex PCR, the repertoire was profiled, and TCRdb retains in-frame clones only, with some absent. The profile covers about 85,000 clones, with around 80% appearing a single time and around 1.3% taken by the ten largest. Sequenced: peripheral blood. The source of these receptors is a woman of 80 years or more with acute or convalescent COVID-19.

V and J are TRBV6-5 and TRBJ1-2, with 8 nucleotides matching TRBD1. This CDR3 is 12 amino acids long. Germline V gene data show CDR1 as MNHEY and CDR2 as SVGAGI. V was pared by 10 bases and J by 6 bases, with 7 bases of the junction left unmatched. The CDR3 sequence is CATLTGANGYTF. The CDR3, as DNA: TGTGCCACCCTGACAGGGGCCAATGGCTACACCTTC.

Here the CDR3 reads CASSHEAGRQLQETQYF. CDR3 nucleotide sequence: TGTGCCAGCAGCCATGAGGCAGGGCGTCAACTCCAAGAGACCCAGTACTTC. The chain is built from TRBV3-1 (or the pseudogene TRBV3-2) and TRBJ2-5, with D possibly being TRBD1 (5 bases). In germline, CDR1 is LGHDT, CDR2 YNNKEL (reference sequence). V shed 3 bases and J shed 1 base, with 18 bases lying between them. There are 17 residues in the CDR3.

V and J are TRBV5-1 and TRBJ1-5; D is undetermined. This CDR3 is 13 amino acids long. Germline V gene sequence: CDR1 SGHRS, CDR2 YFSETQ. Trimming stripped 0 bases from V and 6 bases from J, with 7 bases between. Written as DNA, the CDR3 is TGCGCCAGCAGCTTGGGGGCAGGTCAGCCCCAGCATTTT. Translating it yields CASSLGAGQPQHF.

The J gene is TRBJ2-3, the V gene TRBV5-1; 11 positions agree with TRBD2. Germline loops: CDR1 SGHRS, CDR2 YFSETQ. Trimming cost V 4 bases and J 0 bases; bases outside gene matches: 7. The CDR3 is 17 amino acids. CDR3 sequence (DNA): TGCGCCAGCAGCCCGGGGACTAGCGGTACTAGCACAGATACGCAGTATTTT. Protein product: CASSPGTSGTSTDTQYF.

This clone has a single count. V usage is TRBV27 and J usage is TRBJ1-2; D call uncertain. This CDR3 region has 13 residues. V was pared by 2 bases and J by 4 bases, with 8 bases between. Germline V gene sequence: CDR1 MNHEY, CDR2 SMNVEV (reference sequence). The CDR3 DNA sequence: TGTGCCAGCAGTTTAGGTCAGTTCTATGGCTACACCTTC. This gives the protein CASSLGQFYGYTF.

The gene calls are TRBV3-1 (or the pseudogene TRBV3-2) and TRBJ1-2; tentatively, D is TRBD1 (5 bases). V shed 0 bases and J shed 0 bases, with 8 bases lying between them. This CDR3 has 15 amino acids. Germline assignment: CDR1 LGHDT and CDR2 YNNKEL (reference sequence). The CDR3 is CASSQEGAANYGYTF. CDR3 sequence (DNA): TGTGCCAGCAGCCAAGAAGGGGCGGCTAACTATGGCTACACCTTC.

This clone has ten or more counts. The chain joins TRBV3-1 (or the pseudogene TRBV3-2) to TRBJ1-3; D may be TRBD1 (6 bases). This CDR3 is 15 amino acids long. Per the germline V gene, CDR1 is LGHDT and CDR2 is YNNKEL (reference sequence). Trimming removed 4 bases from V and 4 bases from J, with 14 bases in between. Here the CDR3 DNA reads TGTGCCAGCAGCCTCAGAGCGCAGGGGGGAAACACCATATATTTT. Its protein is CASSLRAQGGNTIYF.

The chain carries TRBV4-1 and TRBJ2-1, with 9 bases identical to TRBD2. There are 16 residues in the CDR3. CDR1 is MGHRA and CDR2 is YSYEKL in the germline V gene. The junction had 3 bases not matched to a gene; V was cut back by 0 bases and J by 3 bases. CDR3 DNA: TGCGCCAGCAGCCAAGATAGCGGGAGCGGCTACAATGAGCAGTTCTTC. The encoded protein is CASSQDSGSGYNEQFF.

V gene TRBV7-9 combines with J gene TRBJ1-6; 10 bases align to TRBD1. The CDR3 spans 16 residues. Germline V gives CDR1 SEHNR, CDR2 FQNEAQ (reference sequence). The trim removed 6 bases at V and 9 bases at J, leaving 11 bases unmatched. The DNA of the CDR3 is TGTGCCAGCAGATGGACTTCCGGGACAGGGGCTTCACCCCTCCACTTT. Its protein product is CASRWTSGTGASPLHF. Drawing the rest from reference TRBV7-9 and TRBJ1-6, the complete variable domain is DTGVSQNPRHKITKRGQNVTFRCDPISEHNRLYWYRQTLGQGPEFLTYFQNEAQLEKSRLLSDRFSAERPKGSFSTLEIQRTEQGDSAMYLCASRWTSGTGASPLHFGNGTRLTVT.

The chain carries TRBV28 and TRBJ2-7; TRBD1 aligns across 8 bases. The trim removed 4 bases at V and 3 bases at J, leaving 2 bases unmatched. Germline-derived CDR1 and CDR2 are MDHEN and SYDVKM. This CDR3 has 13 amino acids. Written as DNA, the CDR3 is TGTGCCAGCAGTTCACAGGGGGACTACGAGCAGTACTTC. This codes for CASSSQGDYEQYF.

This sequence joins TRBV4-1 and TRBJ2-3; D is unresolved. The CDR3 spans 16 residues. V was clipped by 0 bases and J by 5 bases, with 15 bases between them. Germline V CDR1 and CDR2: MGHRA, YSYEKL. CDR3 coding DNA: TGCGCCAGCAGCCAAGATAATCCGCTTGCCGGAGATACGCAGTATTTT. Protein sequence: CASSQDNPLAGDTQYF.

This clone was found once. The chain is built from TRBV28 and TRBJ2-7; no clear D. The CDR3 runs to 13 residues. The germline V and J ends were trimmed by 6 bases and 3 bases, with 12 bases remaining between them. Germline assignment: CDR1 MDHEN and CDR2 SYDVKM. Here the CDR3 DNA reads TGTGCCAGCAGCACCGGTCCGCTCTACGAGCAGTACTTC. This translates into CASSTGPLYEQYF.

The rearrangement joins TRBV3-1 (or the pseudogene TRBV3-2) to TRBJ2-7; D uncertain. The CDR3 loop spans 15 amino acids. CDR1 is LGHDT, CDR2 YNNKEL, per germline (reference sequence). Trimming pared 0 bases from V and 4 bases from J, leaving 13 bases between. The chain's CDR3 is CASSQDLALPYEQYF. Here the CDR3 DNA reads TGTGCCAGCAGCCAAGATCTCGCGCTGCCTTACGAGCAGTACTTC.

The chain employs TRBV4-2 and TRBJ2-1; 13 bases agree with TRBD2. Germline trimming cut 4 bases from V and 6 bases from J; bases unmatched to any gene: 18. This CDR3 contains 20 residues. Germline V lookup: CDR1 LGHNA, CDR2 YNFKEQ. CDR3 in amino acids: CASSRRTSGRGSAVGNEQFF. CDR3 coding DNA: TGTGCCAGCAGCCGAAGAACTAGCGGGAGGGGCAGCGCGGTGGGCAATGAGCAGTTCTTC.

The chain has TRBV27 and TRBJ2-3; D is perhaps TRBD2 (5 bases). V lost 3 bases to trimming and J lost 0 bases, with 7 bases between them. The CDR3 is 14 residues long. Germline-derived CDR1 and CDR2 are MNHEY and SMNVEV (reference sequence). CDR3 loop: CASSFPGSTDTQYF. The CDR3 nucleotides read TGTGCCAGCAGTTTCCCGGGGAGCACAGATACGCAGTATTTT.

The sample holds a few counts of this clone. DNA of the CDR3: TGTGCCAGCAGCCTTGGGACAGGGGGCCTTTCGAACACCGGGGAGCTGTTTTTT. It yields the protein CASSLGTGGLSNTGELFF. The J gene is TRBJ2-2, the V gene TRBV11-2; 12 bases match TRBD1. The CDR3 has 18 residues. The germline gives CDR1 SGHAT, CDR2 FQNNGV. The trim removed 5 bases at V and 0 bases at J, leaving 7 bases unmatched. Using reference TRBV11-2 and TRBJ2-2 for the parts outside the CDR3, the full variable domain is EAGVAQSPRYKIIEKRQSVAFWCNPISGHATLYWYQQILGQGPKLLIQFQNNGVVDDSQLPKDRFSAERLKGVDSTLKIQPAKLEDSAVYLCASSLGTGGLSNTGELFFGEGSRLTVL.

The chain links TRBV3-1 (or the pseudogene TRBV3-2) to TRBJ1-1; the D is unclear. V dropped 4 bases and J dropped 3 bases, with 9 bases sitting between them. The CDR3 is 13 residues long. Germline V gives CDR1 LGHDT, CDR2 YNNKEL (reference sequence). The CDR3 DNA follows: TGTGCCAGCAGCCGCCGACGGGACACTGAAGCTTTCTTT. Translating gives CASSRRRDTEAFF.

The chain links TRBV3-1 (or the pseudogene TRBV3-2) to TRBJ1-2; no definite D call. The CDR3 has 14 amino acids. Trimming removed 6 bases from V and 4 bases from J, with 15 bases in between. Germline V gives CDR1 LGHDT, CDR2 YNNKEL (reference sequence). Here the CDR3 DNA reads TGTGCCAGCAGGCCCCAGGCGGGCGGCTATGGCTACACCTTC. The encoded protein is CASRPQAGGYGYTF.

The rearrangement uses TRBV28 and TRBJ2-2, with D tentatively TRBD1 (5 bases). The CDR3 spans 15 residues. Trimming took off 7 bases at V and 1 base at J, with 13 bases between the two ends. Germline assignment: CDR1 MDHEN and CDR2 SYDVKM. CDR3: CASKGAAKNTGELFF. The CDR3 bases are TGTGCCAGCAAAGGGGCAGCTAAGAACACCGGGGAGCTGTTTTTT.

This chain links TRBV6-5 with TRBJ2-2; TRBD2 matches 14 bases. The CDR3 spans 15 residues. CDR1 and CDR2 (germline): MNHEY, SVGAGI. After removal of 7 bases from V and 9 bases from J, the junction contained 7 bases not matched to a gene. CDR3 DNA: TGTGCCAGCATTCGGACTAGCGGGGGGCCCTGGGAGCTGTTTTTT. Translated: CASIRTSGGPWELFF.

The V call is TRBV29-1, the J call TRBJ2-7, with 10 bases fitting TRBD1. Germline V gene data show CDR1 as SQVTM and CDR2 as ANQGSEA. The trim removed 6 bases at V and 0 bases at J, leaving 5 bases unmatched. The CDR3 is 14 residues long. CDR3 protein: CSVAGTGVSYEQYF. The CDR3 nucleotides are TGCAGCGTAGCCGGGACAGGGGTCTCCTACGAGCAGTACTTC.

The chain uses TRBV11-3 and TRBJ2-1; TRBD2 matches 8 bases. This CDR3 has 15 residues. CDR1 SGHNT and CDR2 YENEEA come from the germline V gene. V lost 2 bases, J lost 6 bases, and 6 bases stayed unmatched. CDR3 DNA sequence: TGTGCCAGCAGCTTATCCCCGGGGGGGTTCAATGAGCAGTTCTTC. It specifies CASSLSPGGFNEQFF.

The CDR3 loop is CASSQDPVTEAFF. The CDR3 region has the DNA TGCGCCAGCAGCCAAGATCCCGTCACTGAAGCTTTCTTT. The chain combines TRBV4-1 with TRBJ1-1; D gene unclear. Trimming removed 0 bases at V and 4 bases at J, with 6 bases between. This CDR3 is 13 amino acids long. Looked up from germline, CDR1 is MGHRA and CDR2 is YSYEKL.

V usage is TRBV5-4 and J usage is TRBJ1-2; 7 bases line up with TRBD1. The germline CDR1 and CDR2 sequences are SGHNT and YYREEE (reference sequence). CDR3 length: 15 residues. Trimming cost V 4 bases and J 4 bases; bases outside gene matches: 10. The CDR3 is CASSQGVGTLYGYTF. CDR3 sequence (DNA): TGTGCCAGCAGCCAGGGGGTGGGGACTCTCTATGGCTACACCTTC.

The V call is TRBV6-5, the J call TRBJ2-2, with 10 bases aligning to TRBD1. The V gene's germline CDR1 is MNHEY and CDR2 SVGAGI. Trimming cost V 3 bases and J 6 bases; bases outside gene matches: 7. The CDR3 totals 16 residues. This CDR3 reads CASSYIGTGAPGELFF. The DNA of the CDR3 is TGTGCCAGCAGTTATATAGGGACAGGGGCGCCCGGGGAGCTGTTTTTT.

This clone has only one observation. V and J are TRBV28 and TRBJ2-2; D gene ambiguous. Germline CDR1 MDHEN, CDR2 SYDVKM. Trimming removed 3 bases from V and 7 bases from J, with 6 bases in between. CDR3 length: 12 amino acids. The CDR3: CASSFRVGELFF. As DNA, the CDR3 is TGTGCCAGCAGTTTTCGTGTCGGGGAGCTGTTTTTT.

The CDR3 region is CASSHLRNEKLFF. DNA of the CDR3: TGTGCCAGCTCCCACTTACGGAATGAAAAACTGTTTTTT. The chain recombines TRBV18 with TRBJ1-4; D is undetermined. Deletions cut 6 bases from V and 5 bases from J, with 10 bases between. CDR3 length: 13 residues. Germline values: CDR1 KGHSH, CDR2 LQKENI.